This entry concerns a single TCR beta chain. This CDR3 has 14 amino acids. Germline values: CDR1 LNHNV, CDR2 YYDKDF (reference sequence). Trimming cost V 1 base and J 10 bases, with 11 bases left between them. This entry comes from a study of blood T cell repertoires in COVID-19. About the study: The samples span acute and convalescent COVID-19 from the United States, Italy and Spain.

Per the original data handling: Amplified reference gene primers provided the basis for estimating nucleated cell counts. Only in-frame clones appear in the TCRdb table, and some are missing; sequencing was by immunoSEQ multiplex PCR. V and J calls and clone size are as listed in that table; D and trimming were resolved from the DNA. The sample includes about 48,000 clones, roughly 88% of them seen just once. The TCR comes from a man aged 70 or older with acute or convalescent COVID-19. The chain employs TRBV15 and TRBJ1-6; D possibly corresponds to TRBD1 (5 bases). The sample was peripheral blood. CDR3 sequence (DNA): TGTGCCACCAGCAGAGCCGAACAGGACTCACCCCTCCACTTT. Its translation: CATSRAEQDSPLHF.